This is a list of T cell receptor beta chains from one sample in a study of blood T cell repertoires in COVID-19. Profiled with immunoSEQ multiplex PCR; TCRdb holds only in-frame clones, not every one. Of some 340,000 clones in the sample, roughly 90% were seen once. The source material was PBMCs or T cells enriched from blood (not recorded which). All receptors derive from a woman in her twenties or thirties who had been exposed to COVID-19. Each CDR3 is given with its conserved first and last residue. A D gene is named only where the DNA matches it firmly. The size field is filled for only some rows; it gives once, few, many or a size class.

DNA,CDR3,size,V,D,J
TGTGCCAGCAGCGCGGATGGCAGGGTAGCCGAGACCCAGTACTTC,CASSADGRVAETQYF,NA,TRBV9,NA,TRBJ2-5
TGTGCCAGCAGCGTAGTGCGGGGGGCTGGCTACACCTTC,CASSVVRGAGYTF,NA,TRBV9,NA,TRBJ1-2
TGTGCCAGCAGCTTGGACAGGGTTCATACTGAAGCTTTCTTT,CASSLDRVHTEAFF,NA,TRBV7-2,TRBD1,TRBJ1-1
TGTGCCAGCAGCCAAGAACTGTACTCTGGAAACACCATATATTTT,CASSQELYSGNTIYF,NA,TRBV3-1/TRBV3-2,NA,TRBJ1-3
TGTGCCAGCAGCTTAGGACAGGGGGCAAATTATTATGGCTACACCTTC,CASSLGQGANYYGYTF,NA,TRBV7-9,TRBD1,TRBJ1-2
TGTGCCAGCAGCGTAGTCGGAGAAAACTACAATGAGCAGTTCTTC,CASSVVGENYNEQFF,NA,TRBV9,NA,TRBJ2-1
TGTGCCAGCGCGGGTGGCGGGAACACTGAAGCTTTCTTT,CASAGGGNTEAFF,NA,TRBV5-6,NA,TRBJ1-1
TGTGCCAGCAGCTTGCGTAGTTGGTCCGGGGAGCTGTTTTTT,CASSLRSWSGELFF,once,TRBV5-6,NA,TRBJ2-2
TGTGCCAGCAGCCAAGGAGCGGGAAAAAGATATTTT,CASSQGAGKRYF,NA,TRBV3-1/TRBV3-2,TRBD2,TRBJ2-3
TGTGCCACCAGTGATTCCGACAAACCCTACGAGCAGTACTTC,CATSDSDKPYEQYF,NA,TRBV24-1,NA,TRBJ2-7
TGTGCCAGCAGAAAGGATGCCGCCGGACAGGGCTATGGCTACACCTTC,CASRKDAAGQGYGYTF,NA,TRBV28,TRBD1,TRBJ1-2
TGTGCCAGCAGCGTAAGGCAGGTGAACACTGAAGCTTTCTTT,CASSVRQVNTEAFF,NA,TRBV9,NA,TRBJ1-1
TGTGCCAGCAGCTTAGTGGCAGCGGGGGATCCGCAGTATTTT,CASSLVAAGDPQYF,NA,TRBV7-2,TRBD2,TRBJ2-3
TGCGCCAGCAGGGAGGAAGGGGGGGCGGGTACCGGGGAGCTGTTTTTT,CASREEGGAGTGELFF,once,TRBV4-3,NA,TRBJ2-2
TGCGCCAGCAGCCAAGATCTGAGGGGAGGAGGCAATCAGCCCCAGCATTTT,CASSQDLRGGGNQPQHF,NA,TRBV4-3,NA,TRBJ1-5
TGCAGACCTGACAAGAACACTGAAGCTTTCTTT,CRPDKNTEAFF,NA,TRBV20-1,NA,TRBJ1-1
TGTGCCAGTAGTATTGCAGGGGACATCCCTGAAGCTTTCTTT,CASSIAGDIPEAFF,NA,TRBV19,NA,TRBJ1-1
TGTGCCAGCAGCGAGGGGGACGGTAAAGCTTTCTTT,CASSEGDGKAFF,NA,TRBV7-8,NA,TRBJ1-1
TGTGCCAGCAGCCGGATCGCGGGGGGAACCACAGATACGCAGTATTTT,CASSRIAGGTTDTQYF,NA,TRBV7-2,TRBD2,TRBJ2-3
TGTGCCAGCAGCCCGTTTATCTGGGAGGGCGAGCAGTACTTC,CASSPFIWEGEQYF,NA,TRBV7-9,TRBD2,TRBJ2-7
TGCGCCAGCAGCGCGGGACAGGCCATGTCCTATGGCTACACCTTC,CASSAGQAMSYGYTF,NA,TRBV10-2,TRBD1,TRBJ1-2
TGTGCCAGCAGAGCCCTCCCCTCTGAAGCTTTCTTT,CASRALPSEAFF,NA,TRBV6-5,NA,TRBJ1-1
TGCGCCAGCAGCTTGGCCGAGGCGTACGGTGAGCAGTACTTC,CASSLAEAYGEQYF,NA,TRBV5-1,NA,TRBJ2-7